This TCR beta chain was captured by sequencing in a study of cytomegalovirus exposure and HLA in healthy donors (dated by TCRdb to 2016 to 2017). In the study overall: An earlier analysis of approximately 640 of the donors reported roughly 300 Gb of sequence data and around 120 million unique TCR beta sequences from approximately 180 million T cells. A separate validation cohort of roughly 130 different subjects was used in addition to the 666-subject first cohort. An early release covering roughly 640 HLA-typed donors comprised roughly 300 gigabases of sequencing data and around 85 million unique TCR sequences. The study profiled the T cell repertoires of under 700 subjects by immunosequencing and related them to cytomegalovirus serostatus. The number of donors typed differed by locus, with 629-630 for A, B, C, DRB1 and DQB1, around 500 for DQA1, 600 to 610 for DPA1, and approximately 470 for DPB1. Donor age, sex, ethnicity and CMV serostatus were compiled alongside the repertoire data. Because of strong linkage in the cohort, roughly five DR-DQ haplotypes were treated as single units for association and clustering. Every repertoire in the discovery cohort had been generated on one and the same sequencing platform. Of the 300 to 450 genotyped donors, 75% to 85% were placed in the genetic ancestry cluster associated with self-reported Caucasian donors. A later genetic analysis used genome-wide SNP genotypes for about three fifths of the 666 donors, treating that subset as a discovery cohort. In the later analysis, no new phenotypic data were used to find candidate immune exposures; instead, reliance was placed on TCR beta sequences and their occurrence across donors. The study was designed to test whether signatures of past pathogen exposure could be identified by cataloging public T cell receptors. Both class I and class II loci were covered by HLA typing, at four-digit resolution. Among almost 400 genotyped donors of the cohort, an average of approximately 240,000 unique TCR beta nucleotide sequences were sequenced per donor, roughly a sixth of them non-productive. To decide whether each TCR beta V gene segment behaved as functional or pseudogenic, an earlier analysis of fewer than 750 of the donors relied on high-throughput TCR beta sequencing. A later analysis re-examined previously published TCR beta repertoires from about 700 donors and added high-resolution HLA genotyping to investigate patterns of TCR occurrence. The study combined high-throughput TCR immunosequencing, statistical association of individual TCRs with disease status, and machine learning to predict cytomegalovirus infection status.

The CDR3 goes from the cysteine to the phenylalanine over 16 residues. Just CDR3 DNA is preserved here, 48 bases in frame from base 1. CDR1 and CDR2, per the germline V gene, are MDHEN and SYDVKM. Cut back by 2 bases and 0 bases, the V and J ends lie 13 bases apart. General conclusions and limits of the study: In vitro tests confirmed that a few of the cytomegalovirus-associated TCR beta chains recognize cytomegalovirus antigens. According to the authors, the approach could potentially be generalized to other disease states and immunological phenotypes. A further reported finding was that TCR beta sequences accurately predicted the HLA-A and HLA-B alleles for most subjects in the first cohort. Assigning TCR associations to individual alleles was difficult when HLA alleles, especially DR and DQ, strongly co-occurred. Roughly uniform sequencing depth across donors was assumed in presence/absence analyses, although this assumption may not hold. Linkage disequilibrium might explain the correlated functional status among segregating V segments, but an unknown experimental factor could not be excluded. In this cohort, only TCR beta chains were sequenced, and detectable features were limited by the absence of alpha or paired-chain data. In both the original and validation cohorts, the classifier was reported to diagnose cytomegalovirus status with high specificity and sensitivity. Several of the top co-occurrence clusters appeared to be linked to parvovirus B19, influenza, CMV and Epstein-Barr virus, according to a later analysis. In an earlier analysis of approximately 590 of the donors, most TCR beta V segments appeared in productive rearrangements about 87% or about 30% of the time, broadly matching IMGT annotations. The earlier analysis of 587 of the donors excluded 15 to 20 rarely observed V segments, including chromosome 9 orphons, because counts were too low. In a later analysis, most CMV-associated TCR beta chains were found to appear HLA-restricted, with HLA associations seemingly driven largely by CMV exposure. In a later genetic analysis, a missense DCLRE1C variant was associated with V-gene and J-gene trimming of TCR beta chains, and the association was replicated in an independent cohort. CMV serostatus was the only immune exposure information available for the cohort. The study listed approximately 150 TCR beta chains as associated with cytomegalovirus. According to a later genetic analysis, donors in an Asian-associated ancestry cluster had fewer N-insertions in productive TCRs than the roughly 670-donor mean. Compared with equally common non-associated chains, HLA-associated TCR beta chains in a later analysis were more clonally expanded and had lower generation probabilities. A cluster of highly shared sequence variants was judged likely to represent a technical artifact of the sequencing pipeline. According to a later analysis, TCR association rates differed among HLA loci, with DRB1 alleles showing the most associated TCRs and HLA-C alleles showing the fewest. Most TCR sequences were seen in very few donors, while some public TCRs were found in many individuals. Some IMGT-functional V segments, including TRBV6-2 and TRBV6-3, could not be distinguished by the 87-base-pair reads and were therefore excluded. HLA typing was unavailable for some donors at each locus, so association tests used only the typed subset. A later analysis associated about 17,000 TCR beta sequences with specific HLA alleles at a false discovery rate of 0.05.

About this clone itself: There is no known antigen for this receptor. Base qualities were left out, and no much larger clone turns up one base away.

Library prep was done by the immunoSEQ multiplex PCR assay. For the multiplex PCR, a mixture combining 60 forward primers for TCR Vbeta segments and 13 reverse primers for TCR Jbeta segments was used. A multiplex PCR assay on genomic DNA amplified the CDR3 region of rearranged TCR beta genes. On the Illumina HiSeq System, the amplified TCR beta libraries were sequenced as 87-base-pair reads. Processing in the source paper ran as follows. In a later analysis, 80 million or so unique TCR beta chains were counted across the 500 to 850 repertoires, and around 10 million of these chains were shared by at least two donors. Raw reads were error-corrected and collapsed into unique sequences by a nearest-neighbor algorithm in which closely related sequences were merged to remove PCR and sequencing errors. CDR3 sequences were aligned to IMGT reference sequences to assign V, D and J gene segments. For a sequence to be retained, at least a six-nucleotide match to both a V gene segment and a J gene segment was required. Rearrangements were classified as productive when the CDR3 lacked stop codons and remained in frame with V and J, and all other rearrangements were classified as non-productive. Following IMGT convention, CDR3 was defined as the stretch from the second conserved V-encoded cysteine to the conserved J-encoded phenylalanine. The earlier analysis of some 540 of the donors excluded any sequence lacking an unambiguous match to a single V gene segment. In an earlier analysis of about 590 of the donors, a V segment was called functional when productive rearrangements were above 56.7%, and segregating when the standard deviation between donors exceeded 5%. A statistical classification framework was built for diagnosing cytomegalovirus status from the catalog of TCR beta chain sequences. In a later analysis, TCR nucleotide sequences were compared against IMGT/GENE-DB human TR gene sequences so that V and J genes could be assigned. A later analysis assigned CDR3 sequences and most-parsimonious VDJ recombination scenarios with the TCRdist pipeline. In a later analysis, every TCR beta chain was defined by the combination of its CDR3 amino acid sequence and its V-gene family, and reads without a unique V-gene family were dropped. As a way to deal with suspected cross-contamination and a sequencing artifact, a later analysis dropped under 600 nucleotide sequences that were highly shared and had low generation probability. In a later analysis, a clonal expansion index was calculated for each public chain from normalized within-repertoire ranks of inferred template counts. In a later analysis, generation probabilities were computed with a VDJ recombination model fitted to out-of-frame rearrangements, and the resulting probabilities were checked against IGoR. In a later analysis, hypergeometric tests were used to score TCR-TCR, TCR-HLA and TCR-CMV co-occurrence, with a repertoire-size bias correction applied to TCR pairs. To estimate false discovery rates, a later analysis permuted the HLA or CMV assignments 20 times. In a later analysis, co-occurring TCRs were grouped using DBSCAN, and TCRdist sequence similarity was added for clustering within HLA-allele-positive subsets. Repertoires with fewer than 30,000 or more than 120,000 public chains, plus five repertoires with anomalous nucleotide sharing, were excluded from co-occurrence clustering. Sourced from immuneACCESS, this table was stored by TCRdb with only in-frame sequences that have V and J called. A share of the clones is absent; for the studies checked, an unresolved V gene accounts for under half, and the remainder has no known explanation. V and J calls and clone size are those listed in that table; D and trimming were worked out from the DNA. In this sample the table shows approximately 150,000 clones, roughly 80% of which occur a single time. The ten largest make up under 1.5% of the sample.

The cohort consisted of more than 650 healthy bone marrow donors. At the time of sampling, every cohort member was nominally healthy, though immune exposures that went unrecorded were likely present. The donor was CMV seropositive and was included in the group of approximately 310 seropositive cohort members. Each donor provided a peripheral blood sample, and peripheral blood mononuclear cells were used for TCR beta sequencing. Genomic DNA was extracted from the blood cell samples with the Qiagen DNeasy Blood Extraction Kit. The receptor comes from a man aged 50-59 years in good health and CMV-seropositive. Sequenced input: PBMCs. The rearranged chain carries TRBV28 and TRBJ1-1; the D segment could be TRBD1, given 5 matching bases. The nucleotide sequence reads TGTGCCAGCAGTTTACCCAGGGCCCAAATGAACACTGAAGCTTTCTTT. The resulting protein is CASSLPRAQMNTEAFF.